Listed here are 17 T cell receptor beta chains from one sample, sequenced in a study of identical twins. One entry per CDR3 protein results from TCRdb running MiXCR on the 5' RACE reads. Of roughly 290,000 distinct CDR3 sequences in the sample, about 8.1% were seen once. These data were likewise used in another study, on yellow fever vaccine responses in identical twins.

The sequenced sample was memory (CD45RO+) T cells sorted from blood. The receptors here all came from a woman aged 18-35 years in good health.

This chain uses TRBV20-1 with TRBJ2-1; 14 bases line up with TRBD2. The germline gives CDR1 DFQATT, CDR2 SNEGSKA (reference sequence). CDR3 size: 17 residues. After removal of 0 bases from V and 1 base from J, the junction contained 2 bases not matched to a gene. The CDR3 nucleotides read TGCAGTGCTAGAGATAGGACTAGCGGGAGGTCCTACAATGAGCAGTTCTTC. Protein: CSARDRTSGRSYNEQFF.

The chain recombines TRBV5-1 with TRBJ2-1; tentatively, D is TRBD1 or TRBD2 (5 bases each). V lost 0 bases to trimming and J lost 9 bases, with 16 bases between them. Germline V gene lookup returns CDR1 SGHRS and CDR2 YFSETQ. This CDR3 has 15 amino acids. The CDR3 loop is CASSLAGTSQGEQFF. The CDR3 DNA sequence: TGCGCCAGCAGCTTGGCCGGGACCAGCCAGGGTGAGCAGTTCTTC.

This clonotype was picked up many times. This chain uses TRBV20-1 with TRBJ2-3; 10 bases match TRBD2. The CDR3 loop spans 18 amino acids. Trimming at V came to 0 bases and at J to 2 bases, leaving 11 bases not matched to a gene. Germline loops: CDR1 DFQATT, CDR2 SNEGSKA (reference sequence). CDR3 nucleotides: TGCAGTGCTAGAGATCCCAGCGGGGGGGAAAAATCCACAGATACGCAGTATTTT. This gives the protein CSARDPSGGEKSTDTQYF.

In this sample, this clonotype turned up a few times. V gene TRBV19 combines with J gene TRBJ2-1; TRBD2 aligns across 7 bases. CDR1 and CDR2 (germline): LNHDA, SQIVND (reference sequence). The trim removed 6 bases at V and 8 bases at J, leaving 10 bases unmatched. The CDR3 consists of 14 residues. CDR3 in amino acids: CASRRGTTIDEQFF. Written as DNA, the CDR3 is TGTGCCAGTAGACGCGGGACTACAATCGATGAGCAGTTCTTC.

The sample holds a few counts of this clonotype. The chain recombines TRBV7-9 with TRBJ2-7; TRBD2 matches 12 bases. The length of the CDR3 is 16 residues. The V segment lost 5 bases and the J segment 7 bases; nucleotides outside the gene matches: 12. Germline V CDR1 and CDR2: SEHNR, FQNEAQ (reference sequence). In DNA, the CDR3 is TGTGCCAGCAGCGCGACTAGCGGGGGAGCAGGTTGGGAGCAGTACGTC. It specifies CASSATSGGAGWEQYV.

This clonotype has a handful of counts. V gene TRBV3-1 combines with J gene TRBJ1-1, with no clear D. Trimming left V 4 bases short and J 5 bases short, with 11 bases between. The V gene's germline CDR1 is LGHDT and CDR2 YNNKEL (reference sequence). The CDR3 is 13 amino acids. The CDR3 nucleotides are TGTGCCAGCAGCCTTAAAATGGGAACTGAAGCTTTCTTT. It yields the protein CASSLKMGTEAFF.

The rearrangement links TRBV7-3 to TRBJ2-2; unclear D gene. Trimming took off 0 bases at V and 6 bases at J, with 5 bases between the two ends. The CDR3 spans 13 residues. Germline V gives CDR1 SGHTA, CDR2 FQGTGA. The CDR3 loop reads CASSLTFAGELFF. CDR3 coding DNA: TGTGCCAGCAGCTTAACTTTCGCCGGGGAGCTGTTTTTT.

This clonotype has ten or more counts. The rearrangement uses TRBV11-2 and TRBJ2-3; 9 nucleotides align to TRBD2. Germline V lookup: CDR1 SGHAT, CDR2 FQNNGV. There are 18 residues in the CDR3. With V trimmed by 0 bases and J by 3 bases, 10 bases remained unmatched. In DNA form, the CDR3 reads TGTGCCAGCAGCTTAGACCTGGGCGGGAGGGCCGTAACAGATACGCAGTATTTT. Its protein product is CASSLDLGGRAVTDTQYF.

The sample holds a few counts of this clonotype. The chain joins TRBV28 to TRBJ2-3, with D unresolved. The CDR3 is 12 residues long. Germline V gives CDR1 MDHEN, CDR2 SYDVKM. Trimming pared 3 bases from V and 7 bases from J, leaving 8 bases between. CDR3 sequence (DNA): TGTGCCAGCAGTTTGGTAGATAATACGCAGTATTTT. Encoded protein: CASSLVDNTQYF.

This clonotype came up many times. The V gene is TRBV12-5, the J gene TRBJ1-1, with no clear D. Trimming took off 5 bases at V and 5 bases at J, with 12 bases between the two ends. In germline, CDR1 is LGHNT, CDR2 FRNRAP. The CDR3 totals 13 residues. CDR3 nucleotide sequence: TGTGCTAGTGGTCCAACCCGAGGGACTGAAGCTTTCTTT. Protein product: CASGPTRGTEAFF.

This clonotype was counted between two and nine times. The chain's CDR3 is CASRAGTGGGGELFF. DNA for the CDR3: TGCGCCAGCAGAGCCGGGACAGGGGGCGGCGGGGAGCTGTTTTTT. This sequence joins TRBV10-2 and TRBJ2-2; TRBD1 matches 12 bases. The CDR3 extends over 15 amino acids. Germline loops: CDR1 WSHSY, CDR2 SAAADI. Germline trimming cut 6 bases from V and 7 bases from J; bases unmatched to any gene: 6.

There are a few counts of this clonotype. V gene TRBV28 combines with J gene TRBJ2-1, with 9 bases fitting TRBD2. The length of the CDR3 is 15 residues. V lost 4 bases, J lost 0 bases, and 1 base stayed unmatched. Germline CDR1 reads MDHEN; CDR2 reads SYDVKM. This CDR3 is CASSSSGTSYNEQFF. CDR3 in DNA: TGTGCCAGCAGTTCTAGCGGGACCTCCTACAATGAGCAGTTCTTC.

This clonotype has at least ten counts. This rearrangement joins TRBV5-6 to TRBJ2-1, with 12 bases fitting TRBD1. The CDR3 is 15 residues long. J gave up 8 bases and V 3 bases, and 6 bases lay outside the gene matches. Germline lookup yields CDR1 SGHDT and CDR2 YYEEEE. CDR3 protein: CASSWPGQGADEQFF. In DNA form, the CDR3 reads TGTGCCAGCAGCTGGCCGGGACAGGGGGCCGATGAGCAGTTCTTC. The full variable domain, rest sourced from reference TRBV5-6 and TRBJ2-1, is DAGVTQSPTHLIKTRGQQVTLRCSPKSGHDTVSWYQQALGQGPQFIFQYYEEEERQRGNFPDRFSGHQFPNYSSELNVNALLLGDSALYLCASSWPGQGADEQFFGPGTRLTVL.

This clonotype has ten or more counts. The V and J genes are TRBV5-1 and TRBJ2-1, with TRBD2 matching 7 bases. This CDR3 has 15 amino acids. The V and J ends lost 4 bases and 4 bases, in that order; junction bases with no gene match: 8. CDR1 and CDR2 (germline): SGHRS, YFSETQ. The CDR3 sequence: CASSPAGESYNEQFF. The DNA of the CDR3 is TGCGCCAGCAGCCCCGCGGGAGAGTCTTACAATGAGCAGTTCTTC. Combining the CDR3 with reference TRBV5-1 and TRBJ2-1 gives the whole variable domain KAGVTQTPRYLIKTRGQQVTLSCSPISGHRSVSWYQQTPGQGLQFLFEYFSETQRNKGNFPGRFSGRQFSNSRSEMNVSTLELGDSALYLCASSPAGESYNEQFFGPGTRLTVL.

In its sample, this clonotype was seen many times. CDR3 in amino acids: CASSLDPGFTEAFF. CDR3 sequence (DNA): TGTGCCAGCAGTTTAGATCCGGGTTTCACTGAAGCTTTCTTT. The genes are TRBV12-3 or TRBV12-4 and TRBJ1-1, with unresolved D. The CDR3 is 14 amino acids. V lost 1 base, J lost 4 bases, and 10 bases lay in between.

V is TRBV14 and J is TRBJ2-3; the D is unclear. V shed 3 bases and J shed 6 bases, with 10 bases lying between them. Germline-derived CDR1 and CDR2 are SGHDN and FVKESK. This CDR3 contains 13 residues. The CDR3, as DNA: TGTGCCAGCAGCCACGGCGGTATTGATACGCAGTATTTT. Translation: CASSHGGIDTQYF.

This chain connects TRBV28 to TRBJ1-2; TRBD1 might be the D (6 bases). The CDR3 runs to 14 residues. Germline-derived CDR1 and CDR2 are MDHEN and SYDVKM. V gave up 4 bases and J gave up 4 bases, with 13 bases separating them. CDR3 nucleotide sequence: TGTGCCAGCAGTTCGGGGGCGCCCTTCTATGGCTACACCTTC. Its protein is CASSSGAPFYGYTF.